This T cell receptor (beta chain) was sequenced during a study of blood T cell repertoires in COVID-19. Study-wide context: Samples taken during acute and convalescent COVID-19 were collected in the United States, Italy and Spain. T cells, B-cell-depleted T cells, or PBMCs supplied cDNA or gDNA.

The V gene end was trimmed by 10 bases and the J gene end by 0 bases; junction bases not matched to a gene: 4. CDR1 MNHEY and CDR2 SVGAGI come from the germline V gene. The CDR3 is 14 residues long. As originally analysed: Scientists estimated how many nucleated cells there were by amplifying reference gene primers. Sequencing was performed with immunoSEQ multiplex PCR; in TCRdb, only in-frame clones are kept and a portion is missing. V and J calls and clone size follow that table, whereas D and trimming were derived from the DNA. The sample yields approximately 130,000 clones, around 82% seen once. The sequence derives from an elderly man with active or convalescent COVID-19. The chain uses TRBV6-5 and TRBJ2-3; 10 positions match TRBD1. Material for sequencing was peripheral blood. The CDR3 DNA is TGTGCCACCGCGGGACAGGGGAGCACAGATACGCAGTATTTT. Translation: CATAGQGSTDTQYF.